This T cell receptor beta chain was observed in a study of blood T cells in healthy people across ages. Findings of the study overall: TCR beta diversity, measured per million T cells, fell in a roughly linear way with age.

About this clonotype: Its target is not known.

The extraction recovered at least 6 micrograms of total RNA per sample. Then a second PCR, running about 6 to 12 cycles, was carried out with a sample-barcoded 5' primer and a J-beta primer mix. From the 5' RACE reads, TCRdb called clonotypes with MiXCR, one entry per CDR3 protein. This sample has around 1,700,000 distinct CDR3 sequences, with 28% found just once. Sequencing was done on a sample of blood. The sequence came from a woman younger than 45 in good health.

In nucleotides, the CDR3 is TGTGCCAGCAGCCTTGGGCCTAGCGGGGGGAGCGAGCAGTACTTC. This codes for CASSLGPSGGSEQYF. The chain carries TRBV4-2 and TRBJ2-5; TRBD2 aligns across 11 bases. The J call may be incorrect, as the DNA end agrees better with TRBJ2-7. The germline V gene has CDR1 LGHNA and CDR2 YNFKEQ. CDR3 length equals 15 residues.